This T cell receptor beta chain comes out of a study of CD8+CD57+ T cells in acquired aplastic anemia. Across the study: Mean DNA quantity obtained from sorted CD4+ and CD8+ cells was about 3.2 ug.

The sample holds one count of this clonotype. Its ends do not fully match the called genes, so a read error is possible. The use of genomic DNA as template underpinned the TCR beta VDJ and CDR3 profiling. TCRdb ran MiXCR on the reads and lists one entry per CDR3 protein. Of 350,000 to 450,000 distinct CDR3 sequences detected, 65% to 75% appear once; the ten largest clones hold approximately 3.9%. The CDR3 contains 15 residues. In germline, CDR1 is MGHDK, CDR2 SYGVNS. The specimen was sorted CD4+, CD8+, or CD8+CD57+ T cells (not recorded which) from PBMCs. This receptor was obtained from a human donor in good health, serving as a control. The genes are TRBV25-1 and TRBJ2-1; D might be TRBD1 or TRBD2, each matching 5 bases. CDR3 in DNA: TGTGCCAGCAGCGAATGGGGGAGCTCCTACAATGAGCAGTCCTTC. This encodes CASSEWGSSYNEQSF.